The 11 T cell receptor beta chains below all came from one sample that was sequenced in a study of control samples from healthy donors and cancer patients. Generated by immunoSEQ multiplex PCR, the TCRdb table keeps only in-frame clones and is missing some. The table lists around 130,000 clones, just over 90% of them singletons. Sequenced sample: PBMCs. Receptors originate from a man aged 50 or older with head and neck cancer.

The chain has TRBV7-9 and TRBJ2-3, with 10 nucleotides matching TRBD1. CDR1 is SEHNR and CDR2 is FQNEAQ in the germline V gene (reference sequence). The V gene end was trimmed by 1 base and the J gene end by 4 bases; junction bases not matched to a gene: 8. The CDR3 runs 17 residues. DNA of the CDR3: TGTGCCAGCAGCTTAGGCACCGGGACAGGGGAGGCAGATACGCAGTATTTT. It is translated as CASSLGTGTGEADTQYF.

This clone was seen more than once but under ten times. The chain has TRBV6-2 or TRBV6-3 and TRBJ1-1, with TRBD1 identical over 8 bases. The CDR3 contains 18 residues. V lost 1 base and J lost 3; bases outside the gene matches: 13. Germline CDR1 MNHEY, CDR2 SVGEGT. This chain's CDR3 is CASSYFGGQGTRDTEAFF. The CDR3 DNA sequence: TGTGCCAGCAGTTACTTTGGAGGACAGGGTACTCGGGACACTGAAGCTTTCTTT.

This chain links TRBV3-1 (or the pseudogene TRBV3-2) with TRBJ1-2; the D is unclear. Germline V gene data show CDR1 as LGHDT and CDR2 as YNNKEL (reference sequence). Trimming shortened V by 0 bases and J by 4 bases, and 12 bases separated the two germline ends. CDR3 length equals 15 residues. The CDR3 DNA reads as TGTGCCAGCAGCCAAGATCAGGTAGACCTCTATGGCTACACCTTC. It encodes CASSQDQVDLYGYTF.

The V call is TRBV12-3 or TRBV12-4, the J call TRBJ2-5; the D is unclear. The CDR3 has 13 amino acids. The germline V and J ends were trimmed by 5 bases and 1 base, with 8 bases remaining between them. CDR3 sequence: CASSLSAQETQYF. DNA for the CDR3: TGTGCCAGCAGTCTCTCGGCCCAAGAGACCCAGTACTTC.

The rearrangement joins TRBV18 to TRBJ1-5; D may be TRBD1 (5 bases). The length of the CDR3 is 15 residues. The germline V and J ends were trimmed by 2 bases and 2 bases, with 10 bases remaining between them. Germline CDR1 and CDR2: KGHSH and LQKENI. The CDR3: CASSPGTIGNQPQHF. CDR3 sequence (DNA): TGTGCCAGCTCACCAGGGACGATCGGCAATCAGCCCCAGCATTTT.

The DNA of the CDR3 is TGTGCCAGCAGCCCCGGGACGGTGGCCTACGAGCAGTACTTC. This gives the protein CASSPGTVAYEQYF. The chain joins TRBV11-2 to TRBJ2-7; D possibly matches TRBD1 or TRBD2 (5 bases each). From germline, CDR1 is SGHAT and CDR2 FQNNGV. V was cut by 5 bases and J by 2 bases, with 13 bases left in between. CDR3 length equals 14 residues.

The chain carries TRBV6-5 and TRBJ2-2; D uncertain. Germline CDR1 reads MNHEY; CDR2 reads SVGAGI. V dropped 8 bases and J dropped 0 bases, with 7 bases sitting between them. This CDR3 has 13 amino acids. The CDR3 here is CASLIANTGELFF. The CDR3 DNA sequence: TGTGCCAGCCTGATTGCGAACACCGGGGAGCTGTTTTTT.

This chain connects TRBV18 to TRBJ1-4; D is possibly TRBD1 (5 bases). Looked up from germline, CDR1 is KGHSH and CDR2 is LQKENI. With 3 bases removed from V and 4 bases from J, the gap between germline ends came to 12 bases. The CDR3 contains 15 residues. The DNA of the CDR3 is TGTGCCAGCTCACCTGGGGCAGGGCTTAATGAAAAACTGTTTTTT. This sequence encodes CASSPGAGLNEKLFF.

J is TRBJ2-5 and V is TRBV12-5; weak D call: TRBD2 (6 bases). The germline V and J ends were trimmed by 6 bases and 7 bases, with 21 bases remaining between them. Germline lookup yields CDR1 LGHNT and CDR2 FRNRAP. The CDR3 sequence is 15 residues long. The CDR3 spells CASGGAGLTRGTQYF. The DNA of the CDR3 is TGTGCTAGTGGCGGCGCGGGACTCACAAGAGGGACCCAGTACTTC.

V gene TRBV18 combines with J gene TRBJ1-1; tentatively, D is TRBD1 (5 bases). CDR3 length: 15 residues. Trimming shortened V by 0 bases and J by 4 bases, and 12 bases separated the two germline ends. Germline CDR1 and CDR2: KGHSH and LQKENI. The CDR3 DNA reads TGTGCCAGCTCACCACCGAATCCAAGGGGCACTGAAGCTTTCTTT. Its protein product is CASSPPNPRGTEAFF.

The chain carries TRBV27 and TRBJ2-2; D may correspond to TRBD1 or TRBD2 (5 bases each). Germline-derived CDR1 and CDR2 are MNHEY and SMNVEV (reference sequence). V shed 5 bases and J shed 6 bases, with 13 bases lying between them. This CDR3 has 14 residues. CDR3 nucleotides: TGTGCCAGCAGTCCCCGGGGCTTCCCCGGGGAGCTGTTTTTT. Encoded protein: CASSPRGFPGELFF.